These 16 T cell receptor beta chains came from one sample sequenced in a study of blood T cell repertoires in COVID-19. Here immunoSEQ multiplex PCR was the method, and the copy in TCRdb shows in-frame clones only, minus some. The profile shows around 290,000 clones, around 86% of them singletons. The sample consisted of PBMCs or T cells enriched from blood (not recorded which). These receptors all come from a woman aged 40 to 50 who had recovered from COVID-19.

The V call is TRBV6-1, the J call TRBJ1-2; the match to TRBD1 covers 9 bases. The CDR3 extends over 16 amino acids. Per the germline V gene, CDR1 is MNHNS and CDR2 is SASEGT. The V segment lost 1 base and the J segment 7 bases; nucleotides outside the gene matches: 10. Here the CDR3 reads CASSEVLRGTGSGYTF. The CDR3 DNA reads as TGTGCCAGCAGTGAAGTTCTCAGGGGGACAGGGAGTGGCTACACCTTC.

This rearrangement joins TRBV7-9 to TRBJ2-1; 7 bases match TRBD1. The CDR3 consists of 13 residues. Germline V gene lookup returns CDR1 SEHNR and CDR2 FQNEAQ (reference sequence). The junction had 7 bases not matched to a gene; V was cut back by 5 bases and J by 9 bases. The CDR3 here is CASSSLGGGEQFF. The CDR3 nucleotides read TGTGCCAGCAGCAGCCTAGGGGGCGGTGAGCAGTTCTTC.

The chain uses TRBV7-2 and TRBJ2-2, with 13 positions matching TRBD2. V was clipped by 4 bases and J by 6 bases; unmatched bases: 8. The CDR3 totals 17 residues. Looked up from germline, CDR1 is SGHTA and CDR2 is FQGNSA. The CDR3 coding sequence is TGTGCCAGCAGCTCATCTCGGACTAGCGGGAGTCCCGGGGAGCTGTTTTTT. It codes for CASSSSRTSGSPGELFF.

The rearrangement joins TRBV19 to TRBJ2-6; D is perhaps TRBD2 (6 bases). The V end lost 7 bases, the J end lost 4 bases, and 8 bases lay between the germline ends. The CDR3 covers 13 residues. From germline, CDR1 is LNHDA and CDR2 SQIVND (reference sequence). This chain's CDR3 is CASNAGGANVLTF. CDR3 DNA sequence: TGTGCCAGTAATGCGGGGGGGGCCAACGTCCTGACTTTC. Using reference TRBV19 and TRBJ2-6 for the parts outside the CDR3, the full variable domain is DGGITQSPKYLFRKEGQNVTLSCEQNLNHDAMYWYRQDPGQGLRLIYYSQIVNDFQKGDIAEGYSVSREKKESFPLTVTSAQKNPTAFYLCASNAGGANVLTFGAGSRLTVL.

CDR3 residues: CASRPDSSVNNEQFF. As DNA, the CDR3 is TGCGCCAGCAGACCGGACAGTAGCGTGAACAATGAGCAGTTCTTC. V is TRBV5-1 and J is TRBJ2-1, with a weak D call TRBD1 (6 bases). The CDR3 contains 15 residues. V was cut by 5 bases and J by 5 bases, with 17 bases left in between. Germline V gene data show CDR1 as SGHRS and CDR2 as YFSETQ.

This clone was counted once. The chain couples TRBV29-1 to TRBJ2-1; 10 bases fit TRBD1. Germline V CDR1 and CDR2: SQVTM, ANQGSEA. Trimming took 6 bases from V and 8 from J; bases not matched to a gene: 10. CDR3 length: 14 amino acids. For the CDR3, the DNA is TGCAGCGTGATACCGGGACAGGGGATGTATGAGCAGTTCTTC. It yields the protein CSVIPGQGMYEQFF.

DNA for the CDR3: TGTGCCAGCACTAACCGCCAGGGGAGCTCCTACGAGCAGTACTTC. Protein sequence: CASTNRQGSSYEQYF. The genes are TRBV5-4 and TRBJ2-7; a possible D gene is TRBD1 (6 bases). The V gene's germline CDR1 is SGHNT and CDR2 YYREEE (reference sequence). Trimming cost V 6 bases and J 0 bases, with 16 bases left between them. CDR3 size: 15 residues.

This clone was found a few times. The CDR3 DNA reads as TGCAGCGCACAGGGTATCTCCTACGAGCAGTACTTC. Its protein is CSAQGISYEQYF. The genes are TRBV29-1 and TRBJ2-7; TRBD1 is a possible D gene (6 bases). With 7 bases removed from V and 0 bases from J, the gap between germline ends came to 10 bases. CDR1 and CDR2 from the germline V gene are SQVTM and ANQGSEA. The length of the CDR3 is 12 residues.

The chain employs TRBV7-8 and TRBJ1-5, with TRBD1 matching over 7 bases. The CDR3 length is 15 residues. Trimming removed 6 bases from V and 2 bases from J; junction bases left unmatched: 7. CDR1 is SGHVS and CDR2 is FQNEAQ in the germline V gene. In DNA, the CDR3 is TGTGCCAGCAGTAACGACAGGGTGGGCAATCAGCCCCAGCATTTT. It encodes CASSNDRVGNQPQHF.

This sequence joins TRBV5-1 and TRBJ1-1, with 9 bases identical to TRBD1. Trimming took 4 bases from V and 5 from J; bases not matched to a gene: 3. The V gene's germline CDR1 is SGHRS and CDR2 YFSETQ. The CDR3 covers 13 residues. The CDR3 loop reads CASSRGQGTEAFF. The CDR3 region has the DNA TGCGCCAGCAGCCGGGGACAGGGTACTGAAGCTTTCTTT. The full variable domain, its missing parts supplied by reference TRBV5-1 and TRBJ1-1, is KAGVTQTPRYLIKTRGQQVTLSCSPISGHRSVSWYQQTPGQGLQFLFEYFSETQRNKGNFPGRFSGRQFSNSRSEMNVSTLELGDSALYLCASSRGQGTEAFFGQGTRLTVV.

The J gene is TRBJ2-1, the V gene TRBV4-1, with TRBD1 identical over 9 bases. Germline V CDR1 and CDR2: MGHRA, YSYEKL. Trimming at V came to 1 base and at J to 3 bases, leaving 7 bases not matched to a gene. This CDR3 region has 17 residues. The CDR3: CASSQGEGTGIYNEQFF. The CDR3 region has the DNA TGCGCCAGCAGCCAAGGAGAAGGGACAGGGATCTACAATGAGCAGTTCTTC.

The genes are TRBV19 and TRBJ1-6; 7 nucleotides match TRBD1. Germline CDR1 and CDR2: LNHDA and SQIVND (reference sequence). J lost 4 bases, V lost 9 bases, and 3 bases had no gene match. The CDR3 spans 13 residues. The DNA for the CDR3 is TGTGCCAGCATGGGACAGTATAATTCACCCCTCCACTTT. Amino acids: CASMGQYNSPLHF.

The CDR3 nucleotides are TGCGCCAGCAGCTTGAGGGTGGCGGGAGGAGCGGAAGAGACCCAGTACTTC. Translated: CASSLRVAGGAEETQYF. The chain uses TRBV5-1 and TRBJ2-5; TRBD2 matches at 8 bases. The V gene's germline CDR1 is SGHRS and CDR2 YFSETQ. Germline trimming cut 1 base from V and 3 bases from J; bases unmatched to any gene: 11. The CDR3 covers 17 residues.

The chain recombines TRBV27 with TRBJ2-3; 9 nucleotides match TRBD2. Germline V gene data show CDR1 as MNHEY and CDR2 as SMNVEV (reference sequence). The junction had 12 bases not matched to a gene; V was cut back by 4 bases and J by 4 bases. CDR3 length: 17 residues. CDR3 sequence reads: CASSSNRLAEGPDTQYF. The CDR3 nucleotides read TGTGCCAGCAGTTCGAACCGACTAGCGGAGGGCCCAGATACGCAGTATTTT.

The V gene is TRBV29-1, the J gene TRBJ1-1; the D gene is possibly TRBD1 (5 bases). CDR1 is SQVTM and CDR2 is ANQGSEA in the germline V gene. V was shortened by 7 bases and J by 7 bases, with 19 bases between the two germline ends. The CDR3 extends over 13 amino acids. CDR3 region: CSAPRVVDGEAFF. As DNA, the CDR3 is TGCAGCGCACCCAGGGTTGTGGATGGTGAAGCTTTCTTT.

The DNA for the CDR3 is TGTGCCAGTAGTATCGAGGAGGCTCGTGGCCAGCCCCAGCATTTT. The encoded protein is CASSIEEARGQPQHF. The chain carries TRBV19 and TRBJ1-5; D is uncertain. CDR3 length: 15 amino acids. Germline CDR1 LNHDA, CDR2 SQIVND (reference sequence). The V end was cut by 3 bases, the J end by 7 bases, with 16 bases between. Filled out from reference TRBV19 and TRBJ1-5, the complete variable domain reads DGGITQSPKYLFRKEGQNVTLSCEQNLNHDAMYWYRQDPGQGLRLIYYSQIVNDFQKGDIAEGYSVSREKKESFPLTVTSAQKNPTAFYLCASSIEEARGQPQHFGDGTRLSIL.